This is a list of T cell receptor beta chains from one sample in a study of control samples from healthy donors and cancer patients. Method: immunoSEQ multiplex PCR; TCRdb's copy keeps in-frame clones and lacks some. The table has some 210,000 clones, about nine tenths seen once. The sequencing input was blood. These receptors all come from a young man in good health. Each CDR3 is given with its conserved first and last residue. Fields, in order: V gene, clone size, D gene, J gene, CDR3 DNA, CDR3 protein. D genes are given only for firm matches. Clone size is not always given. Where it is, it says once, few, many or a class for expanded clones.

>TRBV9|-|TRBD1|TRBJ1-1
TGTGCCAGCAGCGCTACCTCAGGGGGCCGGGCTGAAGCTTTCTTT
CASSATSGGRAEAFF
>TRBV29-1|few|TRBD2|TRBJ2-7
TGCAGCGTCCTCCCCCCCCAAGGACTAGCGCCAGACTACGAGCAGTACTTC
CSVLPPQGLAPDYEQYF
>TRBV7-9|-|TRBD1|TRBJ1-4
TGTGCCAGCAGCTCGGGACAGGGTGTAGGAAAACTGTTTTTT
CASSSGQGVGKLFF
>TRBV5-1|-|TRBD1|TRBJ1-2
TGCGCCAGCAGCAGGGACAGTGGCTATGGCTACACCTTC
CASSRDSGYGYTF
>TRBV3-1/TRBV3-2|-|TRBD1|TRBJ1-2
TGTGCCAGCAGCTGGGACAGCAGCTATGGCTACACCTTC
CASSWDSSYGYTF
>TRBV7-2|-|-|TRBJ1-1
TGTGCCAGCAGCCCCGTCTTAAGCCCAACTGAAGCTTTCTTT
CASSPVLSPTEAFF
>TRBV7-9|-|-|TRBJ1-2
TGTGCCAGCAGCCAACCCCAATATGGCTACACCTTC
CASSQPQYGYTF
>TRBV28|once|-|TRBJ1-5
TGTGCCAGCAGCCAAGTACGGGCTCAGGGCAATCAGCCCCAGCATTTT
CASSQVRAQGNQPQHF
>TRBV7-9|-|TRBD2|TRBJ2-3
TGTGCCAGCAGCCCTCGTGCGGGGGGGTCACAATACACAGATACGCAGTATTTT
CASSPRAGGSQYTDTQYF
>TRBV6-5|-|TRBD1|TRBJ1-2
TGTGCCAGCAGGGACAGGGATTGGAATGGCTACACCTTC
CASRDRDWNGYTF
>TRBV2|-|TRBD1|TRBJ2-7
TGTGCCAGCAGTGCAGGGACAGTTTGGCCGGCCGAGCAGTACTTC
CASSAGTVWPAEQYF
>TRBV10-3|-|-|TRBJ1-2
TGTGCCATCAGGGGAATACAGCGAAACTATGGCTACACCTTC
CAIRGIQRNYGYTF
>TRBV12-3/TRBV12-4|-|-|TRBJ2-7
TGTGCCAGCAGTTCGGGTCAGAACTACGAGCAGTACTTC
CASSSGQNYEQYF
>TRBV18|-|TRBD1|TRBJ1-3
TGTGCCAGCTCACCGTTGGACAGGGGCTCTGGAAACACCATATATTTT
CASSPLDRGSGNTIYF
>TRBV4-1|-|-|TRBJ1-3
TGCGCCAGCAGCCTAGGGGACTCCGGCGTAAACACCATATATTTT
CASSLGDSGVNTIYF
>TRBV25-1|-|-|TRBJ2-7
TGTGCCAGCAGTGAATTGCAGGGACGCTCCTACGAGCAGTACTTC
CASSELQGRSYEQYF
>TRBV28|-|-|TRBJ1-1
TGTGCCAGCAGTTTTAGTACGGGGACTGAAGCTTTCTTT
CASSFSTGTEAFF
>TRBV7-6|-|TRBD1|TRBJ1-4
TGTGCCAGCAGCTCAGTTTCGGGACAGAATAATGAAAAACTGTTTTTT
CASSSVSGQNNEKLFF
>TRBV30|-|-|TRBJ1-1
TGTGCCTGGAGTGTAGTTAGGGGGGTGAACACTGAAGCTTTCTTT
CAWSVVRGVNTEAFF
>TRBV6-4|-|-|TRBJ1-5
TGTGCCAGCAGTGAAAATGGGGGGAATCAGCCCCAGCATTTT
CASSENGGNQPQHF
>TRBV6-2/TRBV6-3|-|-|TRBJ2-3
TGTGCCAGCAGTTACAATGGTGAAGTAGTCACAGATACGCAGTATTTT
CASSYNGEVVTDTQYF
>TRBV30|-|-|TRBJ2-1
TGTGCCTGGAGCCCAAGACTCCGAAGCTCCTACAATGAGCAGTTCTTC
CAWSPRLRSSYNEQFF
>TRBV7-9|once|-|TRBJ1-4
TGTGCCAGCAGCTCCGGGGGTCATGCAACTAATGAAAAACTGTTTTTT
CASSSGGHATNEKLFF
>TRBV24-1|-|TRBD1|TRBJ2-2
TGTGCCACCAGTGAACCGACAGGGTGGTCGACGGGGACCGGGGAGCTGTTTTTT
CATSEPTGWSTGTGELFF
>TRBV2|-|-|TRBJ1-3
TGTGCCAGCAGTGGGGACAACTCTGGAAACACCATATATTTT
CASSGDNSGNTIYF
>TRBV25-1|-|-|TRBJ1-2
TGTGCCAGCAGTGAAGCCGGGACCCACTATGGCTACACCTTC
CASSEAGTHYGYTF
>TRBV2|few|TRBD1|TRBJ1-6
TGTGCCAGCAGCGAAACCCAGACAGGGGGTAATTCACCCCTCCACTTT
CASSETQTGGNSPLHF
>TRBV19|-|TRBD1|TRBJ1-4
TGTGCCAGTAACCGGGACAGGGATCGTGAAAAACTGTTTTTT
CASNRDRDREKLFF
>TRBV18|-|-|TRBJ1-5
TGTGCCAGCTCACCAGTTGAGGGAAATCAGCCCCAGCATTTT
CASSPVEGNQPQHF
>TRBV2|few|TRBD1|TRBJ1-5
TGTGCCAGCAGACCACAGGGGCAGGGGCCCCAGCATTTT
CASRPQGQGPQHF
>TRBV27|few|TRBD1|TRBJ1-5
TGTGCCAGCAGTTTATTCCCGGACAGGGATCAGCCCCAGCATTTT
CASSLFPDRDQPQHF
>TRBV7-9|-|TRBD1|TRBJ1-1
TGTGCCAGCAGTCGGACAGGGGAGGACACTGAAGCTTTCTTT
CASSRTGEDTEAFF
>TRBV25-1|-|-|TRBJ1-6
TGTGCCAGCAGTGAATATAGTTGGGGAGAGTCACCCCTCCACTTT
CASSEYSWGESPLHF
>TRBV6-5|-|-|TRBJ2-2
TGTGCCAGCAACCTCGGGTGGGCGGGCACCGGGGAGCTGTTTTTT
CASNLGWAGTGELFF
>TRBV18|-|TRBD1|TRBJ2-7
TGTGCCAGCTCAAAGGACAGGGGCCTCTACGAGCAGTACTTC
CASSKDRGLYEQYF
>TRBV27|-|-|TRBJ1-6
TGTGCCAGCAGTTTCGTACTTCATTCACCCCTCCACTTT
CASSFVLHSPLHF
>TRBV9|-|TRBD1|TRBJ1-2
TGTGCCAGCAGCCTAAGCTCAGGGGGCGCGGGCTATGGCTACACCTTC
CASSLSSGGAGYGYTF
>TRBV19|-|-|TRBJ1-6
TGTGCCAGCCAAGGGACCGTAAGCTCCTATAATTCACCCCTCCACTTT
CASQGTVSSYNSPLHF
>TRBV28|-|-|TRBJ1-1
TGTGCCAGCAGCACCTCCCAGGGCATGAACACTGAAGCTTTCTTT
CASSTSQGMNTEAFF
>TRBV5-5|-|-|TRBJ2-7
TGTGCCAGCAGCTTGGGACCGGACTTAGGGTACGAGCAGTACTTC
CASSLGPDLGYEQYF
>TRBV5-4|-|TRBD1|TRBJ1-1
TGTGCCAGCAGCTCGGGACAGGGGTTTGTGAGCACTGAAGCTTTCTTT
CASSSGQGFVSTEAFF
>TRBV29-1|-|TRBD1|TRBJ1-2
TGCAGCGTTGAAAGGACAGGGACACATTATTATGGCTACACCTTC
CSVERTGTHYYGYTF
>TRBV29-1|-|-|TRBJ1-4
TGCAGCGTTGGGTCAGGGAGGGAAAAACTGTTTTTT
CSVGSGREKLFF
>TRBV6-4|-|TRBD1|TRBJ1-1
TGTGCCAGCAGTGACACAGACAGGGGTACTGAAGCTTTCTTT
CASSDTDRGTEAFF
>TRBV6-5|-|-|TRBJ1-5
TGTGCCAGCAGAACAGATATTTATAGCAATCAGCCCCAGCATTTT
CASRTDIYSNQPQHF
>TRBV19|-|-|TRBJ2-3
TGTGCCAGTAGTATCGCTAGCCCAAGCACAGATACGCAGTATTTT
CASSIASPSTDTQYF
>TRBV7-9|once|-|TRBJ2-1
TGTGCCAGCAACGATATTGGGGGCGGTGAGCAGTTCTTC
CASNDIGGGEQFF
>TRBV6-5|-|-|TRBJ1-1
TGTGCCAGCAGAGGGGACATGAACACTGAAGCTTTCTTT
CASRGDMNTEAFF
>TRBV5-1|-|TRBD1|TRBJ1-1
TGCGCCAGTTCGGACAGGAGCCACATGAACACTGAGGCTTTCTTT
CASSDRSHMNTEAFF
>TRBV19|many|-|TRBJ1-2
TGTGCCAGTAGTATTTCCCACACAACCGGGACTCAGGGCGGCTACACCTTC
CASSISHTTGTQGGYTF